This TCR beta chain was profiled in a study of blood T cell repertoires in COVID-19. Study in general: The United States, Italy and Spain provided the acute and convalescent COVID-19 samples. T cells, B-cell-depleted T cells, or PBMCs supplied cDNA or gDNA.

This CDR3 contains 17 residues. Germline CDR1 reads SNHLY; CDR2 reads FYNNEI. J was trimmed by 0 bases and V by 4 bases; bases with no gene match: 7. As processed by the authors: Counts of nucleated cells, estimated from reference gene primer amplification, were obtained. Method: immunoSEQ multiplex PCR; TCRdb's copy keeps in-frame clones and lacks some. The DNA gave D and trimming, while V, J and clone size come from that table. The sample yields approximately 170,000 clones, roughly nine tenths seen once. Enrolled during active infection, Seattle patients were then followed longitudinally. The receptor's source is a woman aged 60 to 75 with COVID-19, enrolled during active disease. V is TRBV2 and J is TRBJ1-5; 9 bases line up with TRBD1. Specimen: peripheral blood. The CDR3 is CASSGAGQGASNQPQHF. CDR3 nucleotides: TGTGCCAGCAGTGGGGCGGGACAGGGAGCTAGCAATCAGCCCCAGCATTTT.